These T cell receptor beta chains were read from a single sample in a study of blood T cell repertoires in COVID-19. Using immunoSEQ multiplex PCR, the repertoire was profiled, and TCRdb retains in-frame clones only, with some absent. The profile shows around 160,000 clones, 65% to 85% of them singletons. Sequenced: PBMCs or T cells enriched from blood (not recorded which). These receptors all come from a woman between 55 and 75 years old who had recovered from COVID-19. Both conserved end residues are part of each CDR3. The D gene is left open where the match is weak. Only some rows state a clone size, as once, few, many or a class for expanded clones.

TRBJ1-5,-,once,TRBV21-1,TGTGCCAGCAGCAAAGTTGGGACAGGGGGCTCTAAGGATCAGCCCCAGCATTTT,CASSKVGTGGSKDQPQHF
TRBJ1-5,-,-,TRBV5-1,TGCGCCAGCAGCCCTCAGGGGAATCAGCCCCAGCATTTT,CASSPQGNQPQHF
TRBJ1-6,-,few,TRBV15,TGTGCCACCAGCCGATGGGCAGGGAGGGATTCACCCCTCCACTTT,CATSRWAGRDSPLHF
TRBJ1-2,-,-,TRBV6-5,TGTGCCAGCAGTTACTACGGACAGAACTATGGCTACACCTTC,CASSYYGQNYGYTF
TRBJ2-3,TRBD2,-,TRBV10-1,TGCGCCAGCAGTGGGGGACTAGTTTCAGATACGCAGTATTTT,CASSGGLVSDTQYF
TRBJ1-1,TRBD1,few,TRBV30,TGTGCCTGGGTCCGGGACAGGGAGGGTGAAGCTTTCTTT,CAWVRDREGEAFF
TRBJ2-7,-,once,TRBV10-1,TGCGCCAGCAGTGAAATACGAGGCCTGGGGAGATCATACGAGCAGTACTTC,CASSEIRGLGRSYEQYF
TRBJ2-3,-,-,TRBV19,TGTGCCAGTTCCACTAGGGCGGATTATAGCACAGATACGCAGTATTTT,CASSTRADYSTDTQYF
TRBJ2-6,-,few,TRBV27,TGTGCCACTAGAGCCCGTCCGGGACTCTCCCCCGGGGCCAACGTCCTGACTTTC,CATRARPGLSPGANVLTF
TRBJ2-3,-,-,TRBV9,TGTGCCAGCAGCGTATGGCGGGCAGCGGGAGATACGCAGTATTTT,CASSVWRAAGDTQYF
TRBJ2-1,TRBD2,-,TRBV29-1,TGTGTACCAGCGGGGGGGTACAATGAGCAGTTCTTC,CVPAGGYNEQFF
TRBJ1-1,-,-,TRBV20-1,TGCAGCCCGGGAATGAACACTGAAGCTTTCTTT,CSPGMNTEAFF
TRBJ2-7,TRBD2,-,TRBV30,TGTGCCTGGAGTACCTTCGGGACTAGCGGGGGGGCCAAGCAGTACTTC,CAWSTFGTSGGAKQYF
TRBJ2-6,TRBD2,-,TRBV7-3,TGTGCCAGCAGCCCAACCACTAGCGCTGGGGCCAACGTCCTGACTTTC,CASSPTTSAGANVLTF
TRBJ2-7,TRBD1,-,TRBV2,TGTGCCAGCAGTGAGGGACAGGTGGGCCACGAGCAGTACTTC,CASSEGQVGHEQYF
TRBJ1-4,-,-,TRBV5-1,TGCGCCAGCAGCTTAGGACAGCGGAATGAAAAACTGTTTTTT,CASSLGQRNEKLFF
TRBJ2-5,TRBD1,few,TRBV2,TGTGCCAGCCTCCCCCAGGGGGCCGAGACCCAGTACTTC,CASLPQGAETQYF
TRBJ1-5,-,few,TRBV23-1,TGCGCCAGCAGCCACGAGTGGGGGGGGCAGCCCCAGCATTTT,CASSHEWGGQPQHF
TRBJ2-2,TRBD1,-,TRBV7-9,TGTGCCAGCAGCTCCGCTTTCGACAGGGGGCGGCATACCGGGGAGCTGTTTTTT,CASSSAFDRGRHTGELFF
TRBJ1-6,TRBD1,-,TRBV10-3,TGTGCCATCAGTGAAGGACAGGGTAATTCACCCCTCCACTTT,CAISEGQGNSPLHF